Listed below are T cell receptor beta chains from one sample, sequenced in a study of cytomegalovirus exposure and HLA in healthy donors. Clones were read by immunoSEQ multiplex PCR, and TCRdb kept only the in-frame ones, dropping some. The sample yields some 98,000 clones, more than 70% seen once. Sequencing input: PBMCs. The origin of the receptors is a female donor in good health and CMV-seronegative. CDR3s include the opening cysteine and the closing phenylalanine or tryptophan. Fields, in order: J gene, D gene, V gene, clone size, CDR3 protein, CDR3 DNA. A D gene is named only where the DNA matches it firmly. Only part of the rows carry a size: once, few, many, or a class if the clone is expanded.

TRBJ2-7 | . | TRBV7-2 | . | CASSLSGYEQYF | TGTGCCAGCAGCTTATCAGGCTACGAGCAGTACTTC
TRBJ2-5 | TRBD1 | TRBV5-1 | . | CASSIPGQGLTETQYF | TGCGCCAGCAGCATACCGGGACAGGGACTAACGGAGACCCAGTACTTC
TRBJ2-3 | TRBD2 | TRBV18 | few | CASSPPRGTSGSTDTQYF | TGTGCCAGCTCACCACCGAGGGGCACTAGCGGGAGCACAGATACGCAGTATTTT
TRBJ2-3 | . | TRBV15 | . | CATSRDQGRVSDTQYF | TGTGCCACCAGCAGAGATCAAGGCAGGGTGTCAGATACGCAGTATTTT
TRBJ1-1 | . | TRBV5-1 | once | CASSLPQVNTEAFF | TGCGCCAGCAGCTTGCCACAGGTGAACACTGAAGCTTTCTTT
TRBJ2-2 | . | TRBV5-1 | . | CASSKVRGHTGELFF | TGCGCCAGCAGCAAGGTGCGGGGCCACACCGGGGAGCTGTTTTTT
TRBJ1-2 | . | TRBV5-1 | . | CASSFRTPGQGSGGYTF | TGCGCCAGCAGCTTTAGAACACCGGGACAAGGATCGGGCGGCTACACCTTC
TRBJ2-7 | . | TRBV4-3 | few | CASSQGRVEGGDYEQYF | TGCGCCAGCAGCCAAGGTCGAGTCGAGGGAGGAGACTACGAGCAGTACTTC
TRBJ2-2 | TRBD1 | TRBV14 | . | CASSYQTGGTTGELFF | TGTGCCAGCAGCTACCAGACAGGGGGCACCACCGGGGAGCTGTTTTTT
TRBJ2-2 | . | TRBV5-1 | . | CASSLEGQRSTGELFF | TGCGCCAGCAGCTTGGAAGGACAGAGAAGCACCGGGGAGCTGTTTTTT
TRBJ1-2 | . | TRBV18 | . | CASSPGGGTYGYTF | TGTGCCAGCTCACCAGGGGGGGGAACCTATGGCTACACCTTC
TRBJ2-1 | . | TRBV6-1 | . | CASKQGRLVANEQFF | TGTGCCAGCAAACAGGGTCGGTTAGTGGCGAATGAGCAGTTCTTC
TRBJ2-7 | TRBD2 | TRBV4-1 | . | CASSQVPTVAGGPLEQYF | TGCGCCAGCAGCCAAGTCCCCACCGTGGCGGGAGGGCCTTTGGAGCAGTACTTC
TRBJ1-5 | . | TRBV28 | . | CASSSPYSSNQPQHF | TGTGCCAGCAGTTCGCCTTACAGTAGCAATCAGCCCCAGCATTTT
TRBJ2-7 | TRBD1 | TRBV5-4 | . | CASSLGDRGLDEQYF | TGTGCCAGCAGCTTGGGGGACAGGGGCCTAGACGAGCAGTACTTC
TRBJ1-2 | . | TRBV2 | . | CASSTEVLYGYTF | TGTGCCAGCAGTACGGAGGTACTCTATGGCTACACCTTC
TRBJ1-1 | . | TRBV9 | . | CASSVGGRTEAFF | TGTGCCAGCAGCGTTGGCGGCCGGACTGAAGCTTTCTTT
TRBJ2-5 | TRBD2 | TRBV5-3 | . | CARSSGLAGEETQYF | TGTGCCAGAAGCTCCGGACTAGCGGGGGAAGAGACCCAGTACTTC
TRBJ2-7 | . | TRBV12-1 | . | CASSPRDRTSYEQYF | TGTGCCAGCAGCCCCCGGGACAGAACCTCCTACGAGCAGTACTTC
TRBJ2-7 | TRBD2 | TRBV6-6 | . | CASSYSQRGGREQYF | TGTGCCAGCAGTTACTCGCAGCGGGGAGGGCGTGAGCAGTACTTC
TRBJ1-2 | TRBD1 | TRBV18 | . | CASSPLDRSYGYTF | TGTGCCAGCTCACCCTTGGACAGGAGCTATGGCTACACCTTC
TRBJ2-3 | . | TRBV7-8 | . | CASSLQGADTQYF | TGTGCCAGCAGCCTCCAAGGGGCAGATACGCAGTATTTT
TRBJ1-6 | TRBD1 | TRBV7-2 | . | CASSLGQLGSPLHF | TGTGCCAGCAGCTTGGGACAGTTAGGCTCACCCCTCCACTTT
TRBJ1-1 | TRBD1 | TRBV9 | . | CASSVSNQTGKTEAFF | TGTGCCAGCAGCGTATCCAATCAGACAGGGAAGACTGAAGCTTTCTTT
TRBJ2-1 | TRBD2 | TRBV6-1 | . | CASSVGSGGADEQFF | TGTGCCAGCAGTGTTGGTAGCGGGGGGGCCGATGAGCAGTTCTTC
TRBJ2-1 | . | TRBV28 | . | CASSPRGLDNEQFF | TGTGCCAGCAGTCCCAGGGGTTTGGACAATGAGCAGTTCTTC
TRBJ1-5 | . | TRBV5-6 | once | CASSLAGGGQPQHF | TGTGCCAGCAGCTTGGCGGGAGGCGGGCAGCCCCAGCATTTT
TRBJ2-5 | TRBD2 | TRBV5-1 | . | CASSASSGVETQYF | TGCGCCAGCAGCGCGTCCAGCGGGGTAGAGACCCAGTACTTC
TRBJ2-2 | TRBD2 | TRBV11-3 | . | CASSSSGTGELFF | TGTGCCAGCAGCTCTAGCGGCACCGGGGAGCTGTTTTTT
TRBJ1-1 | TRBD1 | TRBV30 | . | CAWSVLRSGGPMNTEAFF | TGTGCCTGGAGTGTACTTCGTTCAGGGGGACCAATGAACACTGAAGCTTTCTTT
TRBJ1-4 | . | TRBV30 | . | CASDQGRGKLFF | TGTGCCTCTGACCAGGGGCGAGGAAAACTGTTTTTT
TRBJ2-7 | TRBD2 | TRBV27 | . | CASSFVSGRRGEQYF | TGTGCCAGCAGTTTCGTAAGCGGGAGGAGGGGCGAGCAGTACTTC
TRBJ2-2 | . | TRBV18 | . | CASSRFGGPDTGELFF | TGTGCCAGCTCACGGTTCGGGGGGCCTGACACCGGGGAGCTGTTTTTT
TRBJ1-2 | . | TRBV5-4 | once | CASSPDIANYGYTF | TGTGCCAGCAGCCCCGACATAGCTAACTATGGCTACACCTTC
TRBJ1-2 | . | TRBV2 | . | CASSLGRRGTGYTF | TGTGCCAGCAGCTTAGGCCGAAGGGGCACGGGCTACACCTTC
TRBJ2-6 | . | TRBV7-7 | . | CASSLETGSGANVLTF | TGTGCCAGCAGCTTAGAAACAGGGTCTGGGGCCAACGTCCTGACTTTC
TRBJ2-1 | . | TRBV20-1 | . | CSAGDWNEQFF | TGCAGTGCTGGGGACTGGAATGAGCAGTTCTTC
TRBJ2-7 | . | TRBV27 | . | CASPYRVPPYEQYF | TGTGCCAGCCCCTACAGGGTCCCCCCCTACGAGCAGTACTTC
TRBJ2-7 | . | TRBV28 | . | CASSLAARVNEQYF | TGTGCCAGCAGTTTAGCGGCCAGGGTGAACGAGCAGTACTTC
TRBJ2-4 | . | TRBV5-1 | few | CASSLAPTPTIKNIQYF | TGCGCCAGCAGCTTGGCCCCGACCCCAACTATCAAAAACATTCAGTACTTC
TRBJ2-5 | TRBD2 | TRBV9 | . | CASSVGGGSGGSQETQYF | TGTGCCAGCAGCGTAGGTGGTGGTAGCGGGGGGTCCCAAGAGACCCAGTACTTC
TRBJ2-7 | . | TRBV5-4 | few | CASSFLGGDYEQYF | TGTGCCAGCAGCTTTTTAGGGGGGGACTACGAGCAGTACTTC
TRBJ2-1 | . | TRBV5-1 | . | CASVRSGSSYNEQFF | TGCGCCAGCGTACGTAGCGGAAGCTCCTACAATGAGCAGTTCTTC
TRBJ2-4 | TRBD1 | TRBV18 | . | CASSPPGQGMNIQYF | TGTGCCAGCTCACCTCCGGGACAGGGGATGAACATTCAGTACTTC
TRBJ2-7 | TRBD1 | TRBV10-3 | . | CATRDRVVNEQYF | TGTGCCACCAGGGACAGGGTTGTGAACGAGCAGTACTTC
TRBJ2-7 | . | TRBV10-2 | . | CASSPPQGSSYEQYF | TGCGCCAGCAGTCCTCCGCAGGGCAGCTCCTACGAGCAGTACTTC
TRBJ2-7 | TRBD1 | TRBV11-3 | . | CASSLGQGRDEQYF | TGTGCCAGCAGCCTGGGACAGGGACGGGACGAGCAGTACTTC
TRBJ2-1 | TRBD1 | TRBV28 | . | CASSLPRTGSSYNEQFF | TGTGCCAGCAGTCTCCCTAGGACAGGGAGCTCCTACAATGAGCAGTTCTTC
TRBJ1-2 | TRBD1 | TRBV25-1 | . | CASNGTGNTGYTF | TGTGCCAGCAACGGGACAGGGAACACTGGCTACACCTTC
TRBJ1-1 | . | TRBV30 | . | CAWETGGRLNTEAFF | TGTGCCTGGGAGACGGGGGGCAGGCTGAACACTGAAGCTTTCTTT
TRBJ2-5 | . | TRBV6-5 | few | CASSYGGVETQYF | TGTGCCAGCAGTTACGGCGGGGTGGAGACCCAGTACTTC
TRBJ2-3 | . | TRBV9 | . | CASSLRSGGTDTQYF | TGTGCCAGCAGCCTCCGCTCCGGTGGCACAGATACGCAGTATTTT
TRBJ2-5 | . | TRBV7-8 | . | CASSPNAQNQETQYF | TGTGCCAGCAGCCCCAATGCCCAGAATCAAGAGACCCAGTACTTC